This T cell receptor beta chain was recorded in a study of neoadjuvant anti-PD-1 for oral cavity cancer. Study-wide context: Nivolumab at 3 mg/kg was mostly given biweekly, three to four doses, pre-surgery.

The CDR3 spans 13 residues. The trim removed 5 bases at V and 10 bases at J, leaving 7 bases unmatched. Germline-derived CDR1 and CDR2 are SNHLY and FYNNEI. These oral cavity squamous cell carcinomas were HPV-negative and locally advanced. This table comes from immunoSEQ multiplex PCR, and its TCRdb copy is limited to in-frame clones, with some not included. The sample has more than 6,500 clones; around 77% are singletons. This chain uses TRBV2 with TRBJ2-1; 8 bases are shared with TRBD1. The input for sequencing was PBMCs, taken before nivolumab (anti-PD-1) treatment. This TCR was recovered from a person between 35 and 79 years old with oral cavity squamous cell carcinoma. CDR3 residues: CASSSGQGGEQFF. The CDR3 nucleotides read TGTGCCAGCAGTTCTGGACAGGGAGGAGAGCAGTTCTTC. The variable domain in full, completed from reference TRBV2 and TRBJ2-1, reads EPEVTQTPSHQVTQMGQEVILRCVPISNHLYFYWYRQILGQKVEFLVSFYNNEISEKSEIFDDQFSVERPDGSNFTLKIRSTKLEDSAMYFCASSSGQGGEQFFGPGTRLTVL.